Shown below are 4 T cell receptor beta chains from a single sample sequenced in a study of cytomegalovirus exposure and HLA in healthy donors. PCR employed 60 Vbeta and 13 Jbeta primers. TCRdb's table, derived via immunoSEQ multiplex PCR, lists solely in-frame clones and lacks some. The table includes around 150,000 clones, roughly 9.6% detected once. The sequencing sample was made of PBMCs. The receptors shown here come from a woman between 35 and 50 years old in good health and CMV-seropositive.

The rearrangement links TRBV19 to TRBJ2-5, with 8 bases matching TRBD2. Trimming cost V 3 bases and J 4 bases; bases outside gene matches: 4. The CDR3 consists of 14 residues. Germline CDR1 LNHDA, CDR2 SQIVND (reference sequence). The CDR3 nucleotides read TGTGCCAGTAGTATTCAGGCGGGGGGAGAGACCCAGTACTTC. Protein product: CASSIQAGGETQYF.

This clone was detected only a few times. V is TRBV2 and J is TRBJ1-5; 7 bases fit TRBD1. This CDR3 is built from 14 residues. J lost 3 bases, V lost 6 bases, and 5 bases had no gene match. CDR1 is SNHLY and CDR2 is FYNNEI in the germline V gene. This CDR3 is CASSDRDINQPQHF. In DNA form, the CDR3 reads TGTGCCAGCAGCGACAGGGATATCAATCAGCCCCAGCATTTT. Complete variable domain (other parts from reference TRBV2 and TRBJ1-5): EPEVTQTPSHQVTQMGQEVILRCVPISNHLYFYWYRQILGQKVEFLVSFYNNEISEKSEIFDDQFSVERPDGSNFTLKIRSTKLEDSAMYFCASSDRDINQPQHFGDGTRLSIL.

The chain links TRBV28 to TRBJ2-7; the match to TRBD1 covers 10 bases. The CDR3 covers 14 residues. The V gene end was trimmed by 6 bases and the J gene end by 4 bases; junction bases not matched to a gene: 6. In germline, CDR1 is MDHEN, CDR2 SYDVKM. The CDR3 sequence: CASRFRDRGYEQYF. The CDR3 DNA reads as TGTGCCAGCAGGTTCCGGGACAGGGGATACGAGCAGTACTTC.

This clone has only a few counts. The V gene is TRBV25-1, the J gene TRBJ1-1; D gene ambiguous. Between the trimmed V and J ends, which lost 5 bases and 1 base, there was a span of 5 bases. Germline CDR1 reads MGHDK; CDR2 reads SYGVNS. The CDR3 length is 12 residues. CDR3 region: CASSWQNTEAFF. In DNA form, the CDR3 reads TGTGCCAGCAGTTGGCAGAACACTGAAGCTTTCTTT.